This TCR beta chain was sequenced during a study of cytomegalovirus exposure and HLA in healthy donors. The PCR was carried out with 60 Vbeta primers and 13 Jbeta primers. Clones were read by immunoSEQ multiplex PCR, and TCRdb kept only the in-frame ones, dropping some. The table records approximately 150,000 clones, just under 80% of them present only once. V lost 2 bases to trimming and J lost 9 bases, with 14 bases between them. Germline-derived CDR1 and CDR2 are LNHDA and SQIVND (reference sequence). The CDR3 runs 14 residues. This TCR came from a woman between 50 and 59 years old in good health and CMV-seropositive. The chain joins TRBV19 to TRBJ2-1, with D possibly being TRBD2 (7 bases). Sequencing used PBMCs. CDR3 region: CASSISGGLGEQFF. The CDR3 DNA sequence: TGTGCCAGTAGTATATCCGGGGGGCTGGGTGAGCAGTTCTTC.